This T cell receptor beta chain was observed in a study of shared clonotypes between healthy human individuals. The CDR3 runs 13 residues. V gave up 4 bases and J gave up 1 base, with 6 bases separating them. Germline CDR1 reads SGHNT; CDR2 reads YYREEE (reference sequence). Method: immunoSEQ multiplex PCR; TCRdb's copy keeps in-frame clones and lacks some. The sample yields about 1.9 million clones, roughly 93% seen once. Positive CCR7 selection of CD45RO-negative cells yielded the naive CD8 cells, and terminally differentiated effector memory CD45RA+ cells were excluded. The chain couples TRBV5-4 to TRBJ1-3; D is possibly TRBD1 (5 bases). The sample comprised naive CD8+ T cells from PBMCs. The sequence was collected from a man between 18 and 35 years old in good health. Some clones in this sample may be carry-over from other donors' samples. CDR3 in amino acids: CASSQGSGNTIYF. DNA of the CDR3: TGTGCCAGCAGCCAGGGTTCTGGAAACACCATATATTTT. The full variable domain, its missing parts supplied by reference TRBV5-4 and TRBJ1-3, is ETGVTQSPTHLIKTRGQQVTLRCSSQSGHNTVSWYQQALGQGPQFIFQYYREEENGRGNFPPRFSGLQFPNYSSELNVNALELDDSALYLCASSQGSGNTIYFGEGSWLTVV.